The 3 T cell receptor beta chains listed next were all sequenced from one sample in a study of regulatory T cells in long-lasting Graves disease. The time point is: persistent/refractory GD, antithyroid drugs over 5 years with positive TRAb. The TCR library was made from RNA that had been extracted from PBMCs in TRIzol. iRepertoire HTBI primers and Arm-PCR of CDR3 regions built TCR beta libraries. MiXCR, applied by TCRdb to the multiplex PCR reads, yields one record per CDR3 protein. This sample has 600,000 to 800,000 distinct CDR3 sequences, with 25% to 30% found just once. The sample here was peripheral blood mononuclear cells (PBMCs), taken when the disease was refractory, from a patient treated with antithyroid drugs. The receptors were gathered from a female donor with Graves disease.

The chain uses TRBV19 and TRBJ1-2; D is undetermined. The CDR3 has 15 amino acids. CDR1 and CDR2 from the germline V gene are LNHDA and SQIVND (reference sequence). Trimming stripped 5 bases from V and 4 bases from J, with 17 bases between. CDR3 region: CASSLPGEEGYGYTF. The CDR3 DNA is TGTGCCAGTAGTCTCCCCGGCGAGGAGGGCTATGGCTACACCTTC.

This clonotype was seen only a few times. This chain links TRBV2 with TRBJ1-5; 7 nucleotides agree with TRBD1. Germline CDR1 is SNHLY and CDR2 is FYNNEI. V gave up 3 bases and J gave up 0 bases; unmatched junction bases: 5. This CDR3 is built from 16 residues. The CDR3 loop reads CASSEPRGNSNQPQHF. DNA for the CDR3: TGTGCCAGCAGTGAGCCCAGGGGGAATAGCAATCAGCCCCAGCATTTT.

The chain is built from TRBV2 and TRBJ2-1; 7 bases fit TRBD2. The CDR3 extends over 14 amino acids. V lost 9 bases, J lost 3 bases, and 8 bases stayed unmatched. Germline lookup yields CDR1 SNHLY and CDR2 FYNNEI. DNA for the CDR3: TGTGCCAGGGGGAAGCGGGGCAACTACAATGAGCAGTTCTTC. Its protein product is CARGKRGNYNEQFF.